These T cell receptor beta chains were read from a single sample in a study of cytomegalovirus exposure and HLA in healthy donors. TCRdb keeps only in-frame clones here, not all; method: immunoSEQ multiplex PCR. This sample carries about 160,000 clones, 55% to 75% of them seen once, and the ten largest clones take under 7.5%. The sequenced sample was PBMCs. These receptors all stem from a woman aged 55 to 70 in good health and CMV-seropositive. CDR3s include the opening cysteine and the closing phenylalanine or tryptophan. Clone size appears in some rows only: once, few, many, or a class for an expanded clone.

j_call: TRBJ2-3; cdr3_length: 14; v_call: TRBV9; clone_size: few; cdr3_aa: CASSVASGTDTQYF
j_call: TRBJ1-2; cdr3_length: 15; v_call: TRBV7-2; clone_size: .; cdr3_aa: CASSLGLPGRYGYTF
j_call: TRBJ2-7; cdr3_length: 14; v_call: TRBV6-1; clone_size: .; cdr3_aa: CASSEGLEGFEQYF
j_call: TRBJ2-2; cdr3_length: 14; v_call: TRBV18; clone_size: .; cdr3_aa: CASSLGLEPGELFF
j_call: TRBJ1-3; cdr3_length: 16; v_call: TRBV30; clone_size: .; cdr3_aa: CAWRGPGLLLGNTIYF
j_call: TRBJ2-2; cdr3_length: 17; v_call: TRBV9; clone_size: .; cdr3_aa: CASSVATTLLTPGELFF
j_call: TRBJ2-3; cdr3_length: 15; v_call: TRBV27; clone_size: .; cdr3_aa: CASSSPQGGTDTQYF
j_call: TRBJ2-1; cdr3_length: 14; v_call: TRBV6-5; clone_size: .; cdr3_aa: CASSSGGSGYEQFF
j_call: TRBJ1-1; cdr3_length: 15; v_call: TRBV2; clone_size: .; cdr3_aa: CASRNRQGMNTEAFF
j_call: TRBJ2-1; cdr3_length: 17; v_call: TRBV28; clone_size: few; cdr3_aa: CASSLPESGAVSDEQFF
j_call: TRBJ2-6; cdr3_length: 14; v_call: TRBV5-4; clone_size: .; cdr3_aa: CASSSTGGAVVLTF
j_call: TRBJ1-3; cdr3_length: 15; v_call: TRBV19; clone_size: .; cdr3_aa: CASTMAGLSGNTIYF
j_call: TRBJ2-3; cdr3_length: 14; v_call: TRBV10-3; clone_size: once; cdr3_aa: CAISWGGETDTQYF
j_call: TRBJ1-4; cdr3_length: 16; v_call: TRBV27; clone_size: .; cdr3_aa: CASSSGQQRTNEKLFF
j_call: TRBJ2-1; cdr3_length: 16; v_call: TRBV9; clone_size: .; cdr3_aa: CASSVAGRANYNEQFF
j_call: TRBJ2-5; cdr3_length: 17; v_call: TRBV28; clone_size: once; cdr3_aa: CASSLTRTSGRSETQYF
j_call: TRBJ2-3; cdr3_length: 14; v_call: TRBV5-1; clone_size: .; cdr3_aa: CASSPGGSTDTQYF
j_call: TRBJ2-1; cdr3_length: 15; v_call: TRBV9; clone_size: .; cdr3_aa: CASSVDGSIVNEQFF
j_call: TRBJ2-7; cdr3_length: 15; v_call: TRBV15; clone_size: .; cdr3_aa: CATSRDRDRSGEQYF
j_call: TRBJ1-2; cdr3_length: 16; v_call: TRBV9; clone_size: .; cdr3_aa: CASSPRDGGRGVGYTF
j_call: TRBJ2-7; cdr3_length: 16; v_call: TRBV4-3; clone_size: .; cdr3_aa: CASSQAPGQGAYEQYF
j_call: TRBJ2-3; cdr3_length: 14; v_call: TRBV29-1; clone_size: .; cdr3_aa: CSVGGGRGTDTQYF
j_call: TRBJ1-4; cdr3_length: 16; v_call: TRBV4-2; clone_size: .; cdr3_aa: CASSQDRGAANEKLFF
j_call: TRBJ2-3; cdr3_length: 16; v_call: TRBV9; clone_size: .; cdr3_aa: CASSAGDRGGTDTQYF
j_call: TRBJ1-3; cdr3_length: 15; v_call: TRBV10-3; clone_size: .; cdr3_aa: CATELARSSGNTIYF
j_call: TRBJ1-1; cdr3_length: 13; v_call: TRBV27; clone_size: few; cdr3_aa: CASSLYRGGRAFF
j_call: TRBJ2-2; cdr3_length: 16; v_call: TRBV4-3; clone_size: .; cdr3_aa: CASSHTGGRVTGELFF
j_call: TRBJ2-3; cdr3_length: 16; v_call: TRBV7-9; clone_size: .; cdr3_aa: CASRGPSVGGTDTQYF
j_call: TRBJ1-4; cdr3_length: 13; v_call: TRBV18; clone_size: .; cdr3_aa: CASRGTTNEKLFF
j_call: TRBJ2-3; cdr3_length: 13; v_call: TRBV28; clone_size: .; cdr3_aa: CASSWRGTDTQYF
j_call: TRBJ2-1; cdr3_length: 13; v_call: TRBV10-1; clone_size: .; cdr3_aa: CASSENDRHEQFF
j_call: TRBJ1-3; cdr3_length: 15; v_call: TRBV6-5; clone_size: few; cdr3_aa: CASSPTGESGNTIYF
j_call: TRBJ2-1; cdr3_length: 13; v_call: TRBV7-9; clone_size: .; cdr3_aa: CASSLSSYNEQFF
j_call: TRBJ2-5; cdr3_length: 13; v_call: TRBV7-8; clone_size: .; cdr3_aa: CASSLTREETQYF
j_call: TRBJ1-2; cdr3_length: 15; v_call: TRBV5-5; clone_size: .; cdr3_aa: CASSFGQGRYYGYTF
j_call: TRBJ2-7; cdr3_length: 15; v_call: TRBV28; clone_size: few; cdr3_aa: CASSFAWGLTHGQYF
j_call: TRBJ1-1; cdr3_length: 15; v_call: TRBV7-9; clone_size: few; cdr3_aa: CASSLNRGGNTEAFF
j_call: TRBJ2-1; cdr3_length: 16; v_call: TRBV9; clone_size: .; cdr3_aa: CASSVEDFKGYNEQFF
j_call: .; cdr3_length: 12; v_call: TRBV5-6; clone_size: .; cdr3_aa: CASSQSTYEQYF
j_call: TRBJ2-7; cdr3_length: 15; v_call: TRBV4-1; clone_size: few; cdr3_aa: CASSEQGSSSYEQYF
j_call: TRBJ2-7; cdr3_length: 16; v_call: TRBV7-9; clone_size: .; cdr3_aa: CASSFPSERGIYEQYF